This is a list of T cell receptor beta chains from one sample in a study of CDR3 diversity in severe acne. TCRdb used MiXCR to reprocess the PCR reads, holding one entry per CDR3 protein. The table shows more than 70,000 distinct CDR3 sequences, with 45% to 55% occurring only once. The specimen was blood. Every receptor here comes from a male donor with severe acne vulgaris. The conserved cysteine and the conserved F or W are not part of the CDR3 here. A D gene is named only where the DNA matches it firmly.

V: TRBV6-5; D: NA; CDR3: ASSYLSTTVAYEQY
V: TRBV4-1; D: NA; CDR3: ASSQDAQPNTGELF
V: TRBV20-1; D: NA; CDR3: SASSTESYEQY
V: TRBV6-5; D: TRBD1; CDR3: ASSYQTGDNYGYT
V: TRBV15; D: TRBD2; CDR3: ATGSGTSGDTQY
V: TRBV20-1; D: NA; CDR3: SQAGGAYEQH
V: TRBV4-1; D: NA; CDR3: ASSQTPLGSYEQY
V: TRBV24-1; D: NA; CDR3: ATSVGRSGTQY
V: TRBV10-1; D: TRBD2; CDR3: ASSSGTSGTQETQY
V: TRBV9; D: NA; CDR3: ASSETGRLPGELF
V: TRBV2; D: TRBD1; CDR3: ASSFIGQGNTGELF
V: TRBV20-1; D: TRBD2; CDR3: SARGLAGEDTGELF
V: TRBV24-1; D: TRBD2; CDR3: ATSEMGLAATDTQY
V: TRBV24-1; D: NA; CDR3: ATSDPRVDTSEEANVLT
V: TRBV7-6; D: NA; CDR3: ASSRGAGGDYGYT
V: TRBV3-1; D: NA; CDR3: ASRYSPGAARNYGYT
V: TRBV24-1; D: TRBD2; CDR3: ATSSIGTSGRKETQY
V: TRBV7-9; D: NA; CDR3: ASTRDTNQPQH
V: TRBV12-3/TRBV12-4; D: NA; CDR3: ASSLGGYSNQPQH
V: TRBV2; D: NA; CDR3: ASSEGAGEQY
V: TRBV6-1; D: TRBD2; CDR3: ASSEPTSGPYEQY
V: TRBV11-2; D: NA; CDR3: ASSSGRDSYEQY
V: TRBV11-2; D: TRBD2; CDR3: ASSLFPSGTSTDTQY